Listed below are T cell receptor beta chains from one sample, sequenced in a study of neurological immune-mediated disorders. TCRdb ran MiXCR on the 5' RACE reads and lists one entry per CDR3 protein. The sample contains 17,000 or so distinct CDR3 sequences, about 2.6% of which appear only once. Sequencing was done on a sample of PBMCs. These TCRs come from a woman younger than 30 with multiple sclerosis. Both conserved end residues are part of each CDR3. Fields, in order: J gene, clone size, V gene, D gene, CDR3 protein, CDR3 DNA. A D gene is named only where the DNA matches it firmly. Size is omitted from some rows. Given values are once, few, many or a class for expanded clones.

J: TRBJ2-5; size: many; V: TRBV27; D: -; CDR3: CASSNGETQYF; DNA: TGTGCCAGCAGTAATGGAGAGACCCAGTACTTC
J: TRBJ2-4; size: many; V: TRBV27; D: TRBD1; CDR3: CASSSWAGGAQNIQYF; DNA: TGTGCCAGCAGCTCCTGGGCAGGGGGCGCCCAAAACATTCAGTACTTC
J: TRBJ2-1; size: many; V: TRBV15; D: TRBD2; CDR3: CATSRDSGGANEQFF; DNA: TGTGCCACCAGCAGAGATAGCGGGGGGGCCAATGAGCAGTTCTTC
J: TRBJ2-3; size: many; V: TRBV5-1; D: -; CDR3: CASSPMAGEDTQYF; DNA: TGCGCCAGCAGTCCCATGGCGGGTGAAGATACGCAGTATTTT
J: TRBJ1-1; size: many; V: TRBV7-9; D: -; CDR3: CASSRGQENTEAFF; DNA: TGTGCCAGCAGCCGAGGACAAGAGAACACTGAAGCTTTCTTT
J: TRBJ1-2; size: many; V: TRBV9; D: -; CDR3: CASSPPGHLANYGYTF; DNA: TGTGCCAGCAGCCCCCCCGGACACTTAGCTAACTATGGCTACACCTTC
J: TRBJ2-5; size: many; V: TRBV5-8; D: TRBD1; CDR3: CASSEYSRGPRLGETQYF; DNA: TGTGCCAGCAGCGAATACTCCAGGGGGCCGCGCCTTGGAGAGACCCAGTACTTC
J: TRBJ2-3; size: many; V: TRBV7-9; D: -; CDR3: CASSLADTQYF; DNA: TGTGCCAGCAGCCTAGCAGATACGCAGTATTTT
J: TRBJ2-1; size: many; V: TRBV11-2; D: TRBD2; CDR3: CASSLGLAAYSSYNEQFF; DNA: TGTGCCAGCAGCTTAGGGCTAGCGGCCTATAGCTCCTACAATGAGCAGTTCTTC
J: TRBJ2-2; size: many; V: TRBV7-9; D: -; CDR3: CASSLRVAPGELFF; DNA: TGTGCCAGCAGCCTCAGGGTAGCGCCCGGGGAGCTGTTTTTT
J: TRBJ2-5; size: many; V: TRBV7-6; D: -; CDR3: CASSLTGQQETQYF; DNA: TGTGCCAGCAGCTTAACAGGGCAACAAGAGACCCAGTACTTC
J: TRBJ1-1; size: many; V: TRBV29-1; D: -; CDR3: CSAREGQGTEAFF; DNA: TGCAGCGCACGAGAGGGTCAAGGCACTGAAGCTTTCTTT
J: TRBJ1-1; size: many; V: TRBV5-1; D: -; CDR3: CASSVATNTEAFF; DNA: TGCGCCAGCAGTGTCGCCACGAACACTGAAGCTTTCTTT
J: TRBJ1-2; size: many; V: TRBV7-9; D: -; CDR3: CASSLMQGALYGYTF; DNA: TGTGCCAGCAGCTTAATGCAGGGAGCACTTTATGGCTACACCTTC
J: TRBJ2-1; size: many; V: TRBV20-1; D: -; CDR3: CSAGTPRSSYNEQFF; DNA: TGCAGTGCTGGAACACCTCGGTCCTCCTACAATGAGCAGTTCTTC
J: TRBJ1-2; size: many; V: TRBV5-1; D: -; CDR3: CASSLDGYGYTF; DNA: TGCGCCAGCAGCTTGGACGGCTATGGCTACACCTTC
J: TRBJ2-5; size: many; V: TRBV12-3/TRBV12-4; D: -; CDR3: CASSLVDRKETQYF; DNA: TGTGCCAGCAGTTTAGTAGACAGAAAAGAGACCCAGTACTTC
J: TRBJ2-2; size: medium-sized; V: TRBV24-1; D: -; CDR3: CATSDLQKDTGELFF; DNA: TGTGCCACCAGTGATTTGCAGAAGGACACCGGGGAGCTGTTTTTT
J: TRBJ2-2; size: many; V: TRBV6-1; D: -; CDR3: CASSMHNTGELFF; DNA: TGTGCCAGCAGTATGCACAACACCGGGGAGCTGTTTTTT
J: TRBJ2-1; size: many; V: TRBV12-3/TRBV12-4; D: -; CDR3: CASSSGPPNEQFF; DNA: TGTGCCAGCAGTTCGGGACCACCGAATGAGCAGTTCTTC
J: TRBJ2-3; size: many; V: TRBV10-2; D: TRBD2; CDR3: CASSALAGGPEAQYF; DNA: TGCGCCAGCAGCGCCCTAGCGGGGGGGCCGGAGGCGCAGTATTTT
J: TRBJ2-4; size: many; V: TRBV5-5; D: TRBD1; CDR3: CASSLDRGWVENIQYF; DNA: TGTGCCAGCAGCCTTGACAGGGGTTGGGTGGAGAACATTCAGTACTTC
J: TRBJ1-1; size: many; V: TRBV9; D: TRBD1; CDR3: CASSGSGTASKEAFF; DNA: TGTGCCAGCAGCGGATCCGGGACAGCTTCTAAAGAAGCTTTCTTT
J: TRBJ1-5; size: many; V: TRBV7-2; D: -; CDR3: CASRLGGQPQHF; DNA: TGTGCCAGCAGATTGGGGGGCCAGCCCCAGCATTTT
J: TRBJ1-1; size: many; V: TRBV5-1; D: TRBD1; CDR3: CASSAGDSLMNTEAFF; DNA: TGCGCCAGCAGCGCGGGGGACAGTCTCATGAACACTGAAGCTTTCTTT
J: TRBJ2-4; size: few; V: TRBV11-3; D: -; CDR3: CASSLRQGRNIQYF; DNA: TGTGCCAGCAGCTTACGCCAGGGTCGAAACATTCAGTACTTC
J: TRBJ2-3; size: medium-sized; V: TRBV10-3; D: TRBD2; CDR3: CAIKPLAGDTQYF; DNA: TGTGCCATCAAACCTCTAGCGGGAGATACGCAGTATTTT
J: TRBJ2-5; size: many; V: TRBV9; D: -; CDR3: CASSVVMGDGETQYF; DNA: TGTGCCAGCAGCGTAGTCATGGGGGACGGGGAGACCCAGTACTTC
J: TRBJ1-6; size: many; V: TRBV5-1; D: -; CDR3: CASSLEGLDNSPLHF; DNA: TGCGCCAGCAGCTTGGAAGGGTTAGATAATTCACCCCTCCACTTT
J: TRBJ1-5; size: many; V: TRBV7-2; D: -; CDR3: CASSLQSGYQPQHF; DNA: TGTGCCAGCAGCTTACAGTCGGGTTATCAGCCCCAGCATTTT
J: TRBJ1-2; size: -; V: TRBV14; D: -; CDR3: CASSLSPQAGDGGYTF; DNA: TGTGCCAGCAGCTTGTCCCCACAGGCGGGTGACGGTGGCTACACCTTC
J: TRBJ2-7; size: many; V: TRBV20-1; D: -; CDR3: CSATSGTSNYEQYF; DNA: TGCAGTGCTACCTCCGGGACATCAAACTACGAGCAGTACTTC
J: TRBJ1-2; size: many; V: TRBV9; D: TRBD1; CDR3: CASSGGQGTNYGYTF; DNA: TGTGCCAGCAGCGGCGGACAGGGCACTAACTATGGCTACACCTTC
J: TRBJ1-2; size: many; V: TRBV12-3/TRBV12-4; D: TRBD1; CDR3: CASRNQGARPAGYTF; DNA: TGTGCCAGCAGGAACCAGGGGGCGCGGCCGGCTGGCTACACCTTC
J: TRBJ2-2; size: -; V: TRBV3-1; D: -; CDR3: CASSQEGWAGELFF; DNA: TGTGCCAGCAGCCAAGAGGGCTGGGCCGGGGAGCTGTTTTTT
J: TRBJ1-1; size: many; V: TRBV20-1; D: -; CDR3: CSAREEWRGGDTEAFF; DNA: TGCAGTGCTAGAGAGGAGTGGAGGGGAGGGGACACTGAAGCTTTCTTT
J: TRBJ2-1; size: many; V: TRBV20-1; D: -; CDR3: CSVPADTSSYNEQFF; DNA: TGCAGTGTCCCGGCTGATACGAGCTCCTACAATGAGCAGTTCTTC
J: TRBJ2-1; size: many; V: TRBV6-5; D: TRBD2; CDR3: CASSPTWTSGDEQFF; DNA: TGTGCCAGCAGTCCGACCTGGACTAGCGGGGATGAGCAGTTCTTC
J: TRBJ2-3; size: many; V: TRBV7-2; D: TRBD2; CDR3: CASSVAGLTTDTQYF; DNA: TGTGCCAGCAGCGTAGCGGGATTGACCACAGATACGCAGTATTTT
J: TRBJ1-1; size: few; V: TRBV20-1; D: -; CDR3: CSASRQGNTEAFF; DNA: TGCAGTGCTAGCCGGCAGGGTAACACTGAAGCTTTCTTT
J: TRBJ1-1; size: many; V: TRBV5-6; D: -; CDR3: CASSLDLHTEAFF; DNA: TGTGCCAGCAGCTTAGACCTGCACACTGAAGCTTTCTTT